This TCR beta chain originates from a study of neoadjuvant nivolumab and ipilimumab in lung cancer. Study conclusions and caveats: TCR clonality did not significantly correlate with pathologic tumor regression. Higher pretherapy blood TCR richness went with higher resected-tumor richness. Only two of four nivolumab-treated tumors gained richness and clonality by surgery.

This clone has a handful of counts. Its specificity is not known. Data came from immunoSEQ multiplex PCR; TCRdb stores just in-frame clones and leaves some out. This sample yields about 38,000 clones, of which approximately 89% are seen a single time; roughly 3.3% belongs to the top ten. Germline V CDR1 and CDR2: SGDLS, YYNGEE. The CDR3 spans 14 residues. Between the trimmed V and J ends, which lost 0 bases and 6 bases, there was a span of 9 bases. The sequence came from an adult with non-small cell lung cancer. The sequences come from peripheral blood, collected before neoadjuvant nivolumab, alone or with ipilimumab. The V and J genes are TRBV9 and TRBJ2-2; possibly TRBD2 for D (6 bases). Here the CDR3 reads CASSVVRESGELFF. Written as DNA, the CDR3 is TGTGCCAGCAGCGTAGTCCGGGAGTCCGGGGAGCTGTTTTTT.